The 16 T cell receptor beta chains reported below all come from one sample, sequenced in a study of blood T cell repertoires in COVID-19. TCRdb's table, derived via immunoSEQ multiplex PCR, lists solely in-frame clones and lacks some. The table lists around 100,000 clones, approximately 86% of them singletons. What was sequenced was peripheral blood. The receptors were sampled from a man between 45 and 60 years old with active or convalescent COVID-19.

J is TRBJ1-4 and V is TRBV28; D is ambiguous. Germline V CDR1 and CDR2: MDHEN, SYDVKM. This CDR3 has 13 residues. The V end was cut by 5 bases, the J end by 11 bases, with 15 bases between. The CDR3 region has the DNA TGTGCCAGCAGTCCACAGCGGCGGTTGAAACTGTTTTTT. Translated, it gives CASSPQRRLKLFF.

The CDR3 DNA sequence: TGTGCCTGGAGTGTGGCCCAAGAGACCCAGTACTTC. Translating gives CAWSVAQETQYF. V is TRBV30 and J is TRBJ2-5; D gene ambiguous. V lost 0 bases and J lost 1, with 3 bases in between. CDR3 length: 12 residues. The germline V gene encodes CDR1 GTSNPN and CDR2 SVGIG (reference sequence).

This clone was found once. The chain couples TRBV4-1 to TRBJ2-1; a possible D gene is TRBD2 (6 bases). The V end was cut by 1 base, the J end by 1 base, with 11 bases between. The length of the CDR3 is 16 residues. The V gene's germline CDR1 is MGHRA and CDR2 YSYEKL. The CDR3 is CASSQAGTLSYNEQFF. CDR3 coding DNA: TGCGCCAGCAGCCAAGCGGGGACTCTTTCCTACAATGAGCAGTTCTTC.

Here the CDR3 reads CASSLGTGADQPQHF. CDR3 nucleotide sequence: TGTGCCAGTAGTCTCGGGACAGGGGCGGATCAGCCCCAGCATTTT. The chain uses TRBV19 and TRBJ1-5; TRBD1 matches 10 bases. Germline V CDR1 and CDR2: LNHDA, SQIVND (reference sequence). There are 15 residues in the CDR3. The trim removed 5 bases at V and 5 bases at J, leaving 6 bases unmatched.

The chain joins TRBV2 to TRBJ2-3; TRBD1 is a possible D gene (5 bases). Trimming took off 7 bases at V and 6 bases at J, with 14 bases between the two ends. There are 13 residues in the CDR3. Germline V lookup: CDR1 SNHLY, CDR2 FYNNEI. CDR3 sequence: CASIDQGWDTQYF. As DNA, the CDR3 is TGTGCCAGCATTGACCAGGGATGGGATACGCAGTATTTT.

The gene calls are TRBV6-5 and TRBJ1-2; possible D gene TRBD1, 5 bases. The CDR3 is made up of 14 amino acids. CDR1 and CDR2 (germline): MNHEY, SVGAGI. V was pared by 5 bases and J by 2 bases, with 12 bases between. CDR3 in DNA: TGTGCCAGCAGTAGTCGCAAGGGGAACTATGGCTACACCTTC. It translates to CASSSRKGNYGYTF.

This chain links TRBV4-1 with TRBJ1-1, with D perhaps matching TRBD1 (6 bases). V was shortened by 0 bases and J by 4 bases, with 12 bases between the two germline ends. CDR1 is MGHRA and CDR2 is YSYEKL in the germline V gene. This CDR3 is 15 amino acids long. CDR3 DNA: TGCGCCAGCAGCCAAGAAGGCAGGGGAATCACTGAAGCTTTCTTT. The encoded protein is CASSQEGRGITEAFF.

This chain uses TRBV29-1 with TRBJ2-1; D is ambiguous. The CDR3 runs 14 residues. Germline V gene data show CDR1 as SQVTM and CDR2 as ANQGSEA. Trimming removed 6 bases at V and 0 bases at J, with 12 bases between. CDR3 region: CSVDLRSSYNEQFF. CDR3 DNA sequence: TGCAGCGTGGATCTTAGGAGCTCCTACAATGAGCAGTTCTTC.

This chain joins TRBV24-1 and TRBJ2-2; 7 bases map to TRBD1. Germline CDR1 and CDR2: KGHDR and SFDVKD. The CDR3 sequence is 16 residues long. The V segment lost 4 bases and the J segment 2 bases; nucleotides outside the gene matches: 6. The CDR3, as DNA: TGTGCCACCAGTGACCCCGGGACAGCCAACACCGGGGAGCTGTTTTTT. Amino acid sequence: CATSDPGTANTGELFF.

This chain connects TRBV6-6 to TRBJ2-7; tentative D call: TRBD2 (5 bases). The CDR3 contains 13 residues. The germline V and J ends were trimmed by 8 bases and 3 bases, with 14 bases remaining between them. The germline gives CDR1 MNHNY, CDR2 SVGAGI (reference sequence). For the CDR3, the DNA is TGTGCCAGCCGTGGAGGCGACCTCTACGAGCAGTACTTC. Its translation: CASRGGDLYEQYF.

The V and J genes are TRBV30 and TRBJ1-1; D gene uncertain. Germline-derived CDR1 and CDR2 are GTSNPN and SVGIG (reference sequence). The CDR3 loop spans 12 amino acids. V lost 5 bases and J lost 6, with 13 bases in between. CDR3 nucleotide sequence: TGTGCCTGGGCTCACCGGTCGGCTGAAGCTTTCTTT. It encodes CAWAHRSAEAFF.

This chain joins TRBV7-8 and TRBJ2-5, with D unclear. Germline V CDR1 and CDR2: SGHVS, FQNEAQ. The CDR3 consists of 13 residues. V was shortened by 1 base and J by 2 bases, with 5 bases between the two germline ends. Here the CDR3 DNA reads TGTGCCAGCAGCTTAGAACAGCAAGAGACCCAGTACTTC. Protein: CASSLEQQETQYF.

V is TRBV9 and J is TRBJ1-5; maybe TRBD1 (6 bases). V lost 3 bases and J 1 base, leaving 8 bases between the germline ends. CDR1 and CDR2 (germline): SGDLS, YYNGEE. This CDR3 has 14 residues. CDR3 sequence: CASSGGGSNQPQHF. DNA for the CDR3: TGTGCCAGCAGCGGGGGGGGCAGCAATCAGCCCCAGCATTTT.

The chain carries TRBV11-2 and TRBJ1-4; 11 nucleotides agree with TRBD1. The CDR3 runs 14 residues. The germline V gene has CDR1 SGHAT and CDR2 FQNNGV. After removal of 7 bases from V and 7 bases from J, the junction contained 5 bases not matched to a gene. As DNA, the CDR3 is TGTGCCAGCAACGGAGGGACAGGGGGTGAAAAACTGTTTTTT. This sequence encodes CASNGGTGGEKLFF.

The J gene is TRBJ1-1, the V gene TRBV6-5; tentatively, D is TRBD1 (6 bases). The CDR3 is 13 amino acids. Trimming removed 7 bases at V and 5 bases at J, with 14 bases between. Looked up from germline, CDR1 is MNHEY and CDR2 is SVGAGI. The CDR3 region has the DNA TGTGCCAGCAAACAGGGCCCTAGGACTGAAGCTTTCTTT. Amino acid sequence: CASKQGPRTEAFF.

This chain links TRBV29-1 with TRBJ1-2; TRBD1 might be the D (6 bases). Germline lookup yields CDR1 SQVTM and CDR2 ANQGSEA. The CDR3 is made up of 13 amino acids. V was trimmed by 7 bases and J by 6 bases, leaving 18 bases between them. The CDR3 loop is CSAIQGVIDGYTF. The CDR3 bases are TGCAGCGCCATACAGGGCGTTATCGATGGCTACACCTTC.